The source of this T cell receptor beta chain is a study of OX40 agonist ivuxolimab in advanced cancers. Overall study findings and caveats: CD4+ and CD8+ blood T cells expanded clonally by week 6 at 0.1 to 3.0 mg/kg.

Points on this clone: Its cognate antigen is unknown.

The assay was immunoSEQ multiplex PCR, and TCRdb's table has in-frame clones only and misses some. The sample has 100,000 or so clones; 84% are singletons. V dropped 4 bases and J dropped 0 bases, with 6 bases sitting between them. CDR1 and CDR2 from the germline V gene are ENHRY and SYGVKD. The CDR3 covers 13 residues. The clonotype was recovered from an adult with an advanced solid tumor such as melanoma, head and neck, liver or kidney cancer. The rearrangement joins TRBV10-3 to TRBJ2-5; D unresolved. The sample was CD4+ or CD8+ T cells sorted from blood, taken in a trial of the OX40 agonist ivuxolimab. This CDR3 is CAISGPDQETQYF. The CDR3 coding sequence is TGTGCCATCAGTGGCCCTGACCAAGAGACCCAGTACTTC.